This T cell receptor (beta chain) was retrieved from a study of blood T cell repertoires in COVID-19. Study context: The cDNA or gDNA used as material had been derived from T cells, B-cell-depleted T cells, or PBMCs.

Profiling relied on immunoSEQ multiplex PCR, and the TCRdb table lists in-frame clones only, not all of them. Altogether almost 200,000 clones are present, approximately 87% being singletons, with the ten largest covering 0.6% to 1%. V dropped 5 bases and J dropped 0 bases, with 10 bases sitting between them. Per the germline V gene, CDR1 is SEHNR and CDR2 is FQNEAQ (reference sequence). This CDR3 comprises 14 residues. The sample consisted of peripheral blood. The TCR sequence derives from a woman in her 70s with acute or convalescent COVID-19. This chain links TRBV7-9 with TRBJ1-2; the D is unclear. CDR3 sequence: CASSPSLANYGYTF. CDR3 nucleotides: TGTGCCAGCAGCCCTTCTTTAGCTAACTATGGCTACACCTTC.